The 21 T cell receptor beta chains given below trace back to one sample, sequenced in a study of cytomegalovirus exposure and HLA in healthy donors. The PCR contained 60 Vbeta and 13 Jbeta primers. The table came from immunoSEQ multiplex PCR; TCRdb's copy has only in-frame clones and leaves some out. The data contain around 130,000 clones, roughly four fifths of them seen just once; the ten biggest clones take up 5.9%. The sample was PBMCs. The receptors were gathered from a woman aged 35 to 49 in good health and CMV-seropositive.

The CDR3 DNA is TGCAGCGTTGACACGAGGGAAGGGTACGAGCAGTACTTC. Protein: CSVDTREGYEQYF. The chain has TRBV29-1 and TRBJ2-7; maybe TRBD2 (5 bases). This CDR3 is built from 13 residues. Germline CDR1 and CDR2: SQVTM and ANQGSEA. Between the trimmed V and J ends, which lost 3 bases and 4 bases, there was a span of 13 bases.

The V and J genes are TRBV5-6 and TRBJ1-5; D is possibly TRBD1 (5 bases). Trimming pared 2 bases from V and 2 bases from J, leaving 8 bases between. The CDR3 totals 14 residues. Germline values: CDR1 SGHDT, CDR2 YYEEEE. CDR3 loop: CASSFAGRNQPQHF. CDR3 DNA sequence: TGTGCCAGCAGCTTCGCAGGGCGCAATCAGCCCCAGCATTTT.

CDR3 in amino acids: CASSLERGTEAFF. The CDR3 DNA sequence: TGTGCCAGCAGCTTAGAAAGGGGGACTGAAGCTTTCTTT. The V and J genes are TRBV13 and TRBJ1-1; a weak D match, TRBD1 (6 bases). The V end was cut by 1 base, the J end by 5 bases, with 8 bases between. In germline, CDR1 is PRHDT, CDR2 FYEKMQ (reference sequence). There are 13 residues in the CDR3.

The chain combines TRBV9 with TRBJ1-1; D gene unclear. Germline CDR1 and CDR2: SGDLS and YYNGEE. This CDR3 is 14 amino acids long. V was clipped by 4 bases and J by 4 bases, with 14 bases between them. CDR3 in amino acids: CASSLAPEVTEAFF. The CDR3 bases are TGTGCCAGCAGCTTGGCCCCTGAGGTCACTGAAGCTTTCTTT.

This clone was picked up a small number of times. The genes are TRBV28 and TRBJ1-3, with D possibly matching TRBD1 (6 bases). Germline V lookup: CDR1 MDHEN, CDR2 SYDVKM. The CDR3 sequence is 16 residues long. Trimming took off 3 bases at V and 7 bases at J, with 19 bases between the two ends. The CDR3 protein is CASSFAGASPGNTIYF. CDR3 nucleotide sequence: TGTGCCAGCAGTTTTGCGGGGGCCTCCCCGGGGAACACCATATATTTT.

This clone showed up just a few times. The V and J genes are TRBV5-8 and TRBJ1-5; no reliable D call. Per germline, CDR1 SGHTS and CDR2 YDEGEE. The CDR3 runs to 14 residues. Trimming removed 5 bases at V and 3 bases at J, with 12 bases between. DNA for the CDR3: TGTGCCAGCAGGGAGTCAGCTTACAATCAGCCCCAGCATTTT. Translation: CASRESAYNQPQHF.

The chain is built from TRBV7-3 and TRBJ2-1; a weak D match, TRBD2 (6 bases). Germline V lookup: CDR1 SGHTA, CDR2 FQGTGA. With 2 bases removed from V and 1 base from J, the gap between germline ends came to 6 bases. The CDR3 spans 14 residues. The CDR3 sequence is CASSLGGSYNEQFF. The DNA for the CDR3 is TGTGCCAGCAGCTTAGGGGGGTCCTACAATGAGCAGTTCTTC.

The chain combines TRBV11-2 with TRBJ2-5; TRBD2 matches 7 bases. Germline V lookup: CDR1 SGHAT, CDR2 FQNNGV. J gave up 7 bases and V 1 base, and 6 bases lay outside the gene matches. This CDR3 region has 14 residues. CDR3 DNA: TGTGCCAGCAGCTTAGCCGGACTAGGTGTGACCCAGTACTTC. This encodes CASSLAGLGVTQYF.

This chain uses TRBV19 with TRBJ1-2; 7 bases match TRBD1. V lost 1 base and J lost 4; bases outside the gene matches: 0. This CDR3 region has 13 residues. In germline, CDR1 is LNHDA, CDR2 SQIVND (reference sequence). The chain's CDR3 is CASSIGDSYGYTF. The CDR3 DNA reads TGTGCCAGTAGTATAGGGGACAGCTATGGCTACACCTTC.

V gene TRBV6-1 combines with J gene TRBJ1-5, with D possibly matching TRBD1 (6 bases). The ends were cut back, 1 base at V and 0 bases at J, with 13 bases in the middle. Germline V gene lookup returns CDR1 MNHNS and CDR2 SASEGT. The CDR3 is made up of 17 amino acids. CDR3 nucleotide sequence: TGTGCCAGCAGTGAAGAACCGGGGGGGCCTAGCAATCAGCCCCAGCATTTT. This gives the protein CASSEEPGGPSNQPQHF.

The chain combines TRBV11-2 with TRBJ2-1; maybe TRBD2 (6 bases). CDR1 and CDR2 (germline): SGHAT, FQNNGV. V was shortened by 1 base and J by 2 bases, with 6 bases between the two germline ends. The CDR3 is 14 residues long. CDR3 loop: CASSLAGAYNEQFF. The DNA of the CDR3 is TGTGCCAGCAGCTTAGCGGGGGCCTACAATGAGCAGTTCTTC.

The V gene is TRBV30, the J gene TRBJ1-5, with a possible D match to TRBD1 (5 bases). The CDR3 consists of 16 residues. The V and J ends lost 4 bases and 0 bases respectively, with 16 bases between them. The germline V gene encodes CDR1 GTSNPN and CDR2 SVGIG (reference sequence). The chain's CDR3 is CAWIPNGGFSNQPQHF. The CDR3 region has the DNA TGTGCCTGGATCCCCAATGGGGGGTTTAGCAATCAGCCCCAGCATTTT.

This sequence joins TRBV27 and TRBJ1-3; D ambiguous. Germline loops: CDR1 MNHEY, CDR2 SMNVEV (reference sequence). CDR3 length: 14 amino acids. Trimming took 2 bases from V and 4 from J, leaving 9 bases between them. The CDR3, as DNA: TGTGCCAGCAGTTTAGGGCGAACGGGAAACACCATATATTTT. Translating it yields CASSLGRTGNTIYF.

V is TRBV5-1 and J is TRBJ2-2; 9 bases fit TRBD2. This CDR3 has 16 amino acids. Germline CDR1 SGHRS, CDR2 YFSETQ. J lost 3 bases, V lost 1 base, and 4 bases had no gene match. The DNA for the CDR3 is TGCGCCAGCAGCTTGATGCGGGGGGGCCACACCGGGGAGCTGTTTTTT. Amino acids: CASSLMRGGHTGELFF.

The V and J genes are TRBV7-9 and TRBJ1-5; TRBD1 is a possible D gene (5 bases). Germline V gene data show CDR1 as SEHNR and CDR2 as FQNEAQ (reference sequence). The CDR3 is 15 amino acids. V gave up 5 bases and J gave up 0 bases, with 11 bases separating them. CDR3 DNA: TGTGCCAGCAGCCCAGCGGGGACTAGCAATCAGCCCCAGCATTTT. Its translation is CASSPAGTSNQPQHF.

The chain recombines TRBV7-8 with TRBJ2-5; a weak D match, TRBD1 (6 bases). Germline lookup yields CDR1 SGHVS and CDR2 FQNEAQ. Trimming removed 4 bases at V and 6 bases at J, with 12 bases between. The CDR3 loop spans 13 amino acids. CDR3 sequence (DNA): TGTGCCAGCAGCTCGCACAGGGAAAAGACCCAGTACTTC. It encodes CASSSHREKTQYF.

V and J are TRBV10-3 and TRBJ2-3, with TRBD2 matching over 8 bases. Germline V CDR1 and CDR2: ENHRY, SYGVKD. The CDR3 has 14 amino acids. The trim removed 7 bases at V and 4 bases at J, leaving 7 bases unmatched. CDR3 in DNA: TGTGCCATCATGGAGCGGGAGCTAGCAGATACGCAGTATTTT. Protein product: CAIMERELADTQYF.

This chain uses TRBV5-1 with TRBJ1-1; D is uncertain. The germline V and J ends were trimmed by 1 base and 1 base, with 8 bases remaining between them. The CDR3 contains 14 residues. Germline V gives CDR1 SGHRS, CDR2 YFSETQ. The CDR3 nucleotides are TGCGCCAGCAGCTTGTCCTACAGGAACACTGAAGCTTTCTTT. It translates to CASSLSYRNTEAFF.

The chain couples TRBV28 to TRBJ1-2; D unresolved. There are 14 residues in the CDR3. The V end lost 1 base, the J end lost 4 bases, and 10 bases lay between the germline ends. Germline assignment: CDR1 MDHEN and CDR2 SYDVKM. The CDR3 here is CASSLSPRVYGYTF. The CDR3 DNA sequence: TGTGCCAGCAGTTTATCGCCACGGGTCTATGGCTACACCTTC.

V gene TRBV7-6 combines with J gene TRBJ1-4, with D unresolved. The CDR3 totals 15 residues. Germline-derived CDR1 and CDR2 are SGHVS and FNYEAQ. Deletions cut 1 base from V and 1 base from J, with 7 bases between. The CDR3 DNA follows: TGTGCCAGCAGCTTAGTCCCCCGAACTAATGAAAAACTGTTTTTT. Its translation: CASSLVPRTNEKLFF.

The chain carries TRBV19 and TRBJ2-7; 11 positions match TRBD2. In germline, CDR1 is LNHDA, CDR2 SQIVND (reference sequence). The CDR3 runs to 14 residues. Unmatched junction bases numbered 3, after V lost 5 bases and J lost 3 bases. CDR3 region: CASSAGTSGYEQYF. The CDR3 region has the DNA TGTGCCAGTAGTGCGGGGACTAGCGGCTACGAGCAGTACTTC.